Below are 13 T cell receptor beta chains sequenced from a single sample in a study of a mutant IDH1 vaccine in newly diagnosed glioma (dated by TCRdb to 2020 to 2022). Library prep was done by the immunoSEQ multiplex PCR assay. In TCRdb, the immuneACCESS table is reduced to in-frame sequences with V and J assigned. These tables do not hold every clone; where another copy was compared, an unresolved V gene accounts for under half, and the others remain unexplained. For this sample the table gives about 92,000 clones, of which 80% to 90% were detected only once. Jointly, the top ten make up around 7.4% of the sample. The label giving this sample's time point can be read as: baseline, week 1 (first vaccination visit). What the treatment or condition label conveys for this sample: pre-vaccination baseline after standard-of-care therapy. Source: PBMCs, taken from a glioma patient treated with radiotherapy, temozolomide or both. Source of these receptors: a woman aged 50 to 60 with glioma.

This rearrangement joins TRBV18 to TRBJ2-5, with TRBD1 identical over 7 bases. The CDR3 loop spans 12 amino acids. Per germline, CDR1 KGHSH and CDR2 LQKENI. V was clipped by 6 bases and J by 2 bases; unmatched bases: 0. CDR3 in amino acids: CASSGQQETQYF. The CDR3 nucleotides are TGTGCCAGCTCGGGACAGCAAGAGACCCAGTACTTC.

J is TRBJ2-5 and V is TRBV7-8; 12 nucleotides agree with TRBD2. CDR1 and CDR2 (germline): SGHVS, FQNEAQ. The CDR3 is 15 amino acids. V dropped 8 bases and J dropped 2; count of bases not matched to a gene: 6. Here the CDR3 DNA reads TGTGCCAGCGGCCCAGGACTAGCGGGGCAAGAGACCCAGTACTTC. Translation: CASGPGLAGQETQYF.

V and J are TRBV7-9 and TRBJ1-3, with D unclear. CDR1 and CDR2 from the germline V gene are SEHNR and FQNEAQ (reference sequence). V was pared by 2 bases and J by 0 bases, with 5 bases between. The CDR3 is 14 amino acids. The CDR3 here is CASSLTGSGNTIYF. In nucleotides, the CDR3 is TGTGCCAGCAGCTTAACCGGCTCTGGAAACACCATATATTTT.

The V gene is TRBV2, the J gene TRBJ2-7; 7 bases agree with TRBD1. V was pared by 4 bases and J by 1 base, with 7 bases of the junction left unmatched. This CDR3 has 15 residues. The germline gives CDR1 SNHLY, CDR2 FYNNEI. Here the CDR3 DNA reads TGTGCCAGCAGTGCTCTGGACAGGAGATCCTACGAGCAGTACTTC. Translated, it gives CASSALDRRSYEQYF.

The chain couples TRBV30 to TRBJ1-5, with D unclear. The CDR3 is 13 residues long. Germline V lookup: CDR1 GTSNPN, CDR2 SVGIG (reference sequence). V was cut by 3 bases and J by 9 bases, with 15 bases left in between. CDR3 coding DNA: TGTGCCTGGAGGGCTTCGGGGTCTCGGCCCCAGCATTTT. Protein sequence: CAWRASGSRPQHF.

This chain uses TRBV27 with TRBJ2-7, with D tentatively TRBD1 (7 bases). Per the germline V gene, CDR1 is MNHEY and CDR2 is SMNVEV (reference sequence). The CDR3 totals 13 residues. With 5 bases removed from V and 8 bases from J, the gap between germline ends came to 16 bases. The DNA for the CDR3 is TGTGCCAGCAGTCCCGGAGGGACAGCTAAGCAGTACTTC. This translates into CASSPGGTAKQYF.

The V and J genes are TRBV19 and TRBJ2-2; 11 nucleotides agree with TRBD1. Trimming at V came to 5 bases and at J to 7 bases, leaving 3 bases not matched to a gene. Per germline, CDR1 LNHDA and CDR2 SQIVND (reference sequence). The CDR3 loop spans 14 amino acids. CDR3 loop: CASSGQGAGGELFF. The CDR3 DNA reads TGTGCCAGTAGTGGACAGGGGGCTGGCGGGGAGCTGTTTTTT.

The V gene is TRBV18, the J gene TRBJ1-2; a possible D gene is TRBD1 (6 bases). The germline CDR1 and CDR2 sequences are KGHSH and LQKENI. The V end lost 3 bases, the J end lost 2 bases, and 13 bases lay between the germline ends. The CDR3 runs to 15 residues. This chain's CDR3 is CASSPTGGANYGYTF. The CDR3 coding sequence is TGTGCCAGCTCACCTACCGGGGGGGCAAACTATGGCTACACCTTC. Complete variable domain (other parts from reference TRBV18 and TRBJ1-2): NAGVMQNPRHLVRRRGQEARLRCSPMKGHSHVYWYRQLPEEGLKFMVYLQKENIIDESGMPKERFSAEFPKEGPSILRIQQVVRGDSAAYFCASSPTGGANYGYTFGSGTRLTVV.

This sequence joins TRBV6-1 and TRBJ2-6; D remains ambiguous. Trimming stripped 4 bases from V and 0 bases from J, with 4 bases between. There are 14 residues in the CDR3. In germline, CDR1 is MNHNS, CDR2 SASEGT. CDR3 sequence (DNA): TGTGCCAGCAGTGGAAGCTCTGGGGCCAACGTCCTGACTTTC. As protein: CASSGSSGANVLTF.

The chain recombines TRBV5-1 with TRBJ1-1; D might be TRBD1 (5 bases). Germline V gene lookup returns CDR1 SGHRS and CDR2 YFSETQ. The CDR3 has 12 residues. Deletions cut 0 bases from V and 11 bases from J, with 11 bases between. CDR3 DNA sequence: TGCGCCAGCAGCTTGGGGGGGGTGTTGGCTTTCTTT. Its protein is CASSLGGVLAFF.

The CDR3 DNA sequence: TGTGCCAGCAGCATAATGACTAGCGGGGCCAATGAGCAGTTCTTC. Translation: CASSIMTSGANEQFF. The chain couples TRBV9 to TRBJ2-1, with TRBD2 matching 11 bases. CDR1 is SGDLS and CDR2 is YYNGEE in the germline V gene. V lost 4 bases and J lost 6; bases outside the gene matches: 6. The CDR3 sequence is 15 residues long.

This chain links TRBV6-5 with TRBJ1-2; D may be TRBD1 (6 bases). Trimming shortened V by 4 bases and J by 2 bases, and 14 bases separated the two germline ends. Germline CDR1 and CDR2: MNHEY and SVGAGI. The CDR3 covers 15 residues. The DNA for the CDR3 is TGTGCCAGCAGTTCCAACCCACAGGGCAACTATGGCTACACCTTC. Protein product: CASSSNPQGNYGYTF.

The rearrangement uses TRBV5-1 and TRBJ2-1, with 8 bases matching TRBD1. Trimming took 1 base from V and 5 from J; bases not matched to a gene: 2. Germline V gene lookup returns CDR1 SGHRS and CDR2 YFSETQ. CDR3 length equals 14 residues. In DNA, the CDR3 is TGCGCCAGCAGCTTGTTACAGGGGGACAATGAGCAGTTCTTC. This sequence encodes CASSLLQGDNEQFF.